This TCR beta chain was found in a study of post-analysis software for immune sequencing data (dated by TCRdb to between 2015 and 2016). Broadly, across the study: Disease courses on record covered relapsing-remitting, secondary progressive and progressive-relapsing multiple sclerosis, though some patients had no subtype annotation. The multiple sclerosis patient repertoires were compared with about a dozen previously published healthy control repertoires from donors aged 6 to 25 years. A subset of samples was prepared in parallel using single-end sample barcoding, then pooled and co-amplified after Illumina adapter ligation. Broad study findings and their caveats: Strong co-clustering of samples prepared in the same batch was shown by direct clustering with F measure, prompting a batch-effect correction. The control group was slightly older than the multiple sclerosis patient group. Significantly lower normalized Chao1 diversity was found in multiple sclerosis patients than in controls, suggesting substantial peripheral T-cell clonal expansion.

Receptor amplification or capture employed PCR. The listed sequencing device is Illumina HiSeq 2500. Unique molecular identifiers were incorporated into TCR beta cDNA libraries to reduce PCR and sequencing biases. Approximately 500,000 cDNA molecules were obtained per 1 to 10 million input T cells, so each molecule approximated one T cell. The patient libraries were prepared and sequenced using the same protocol as the earlier healthy control dataset. Samples belonging to the same batch were prepared together, multiplexed and sequenced on a shared HiSeq lane. Per the original workflow: MIGEC handled the raw barcoded reads, throwing out single-read molecular identifier groups before consensus assembly and CDR3 extraction. Clonotype tables were post-analysed with VDJtools, normalizing diversity by down-sampling all datasets to the smallest sample size. Repertoire overlap clustering matched CDR3 amino acid but not nucleotide sequences to correct batch-related cross-sample contamination. TCRdb reprocessed the public reads (quality trimming at Q25 with fastp, clone calling with MiXCR) and kept in-frame beta chains. Identical CDR3 protein sequences are pooled into one entry, listed with their most common genes and DNA. TCRdb, not the original authors, processed these V and J calls. This sample holds about 770,000 distinct CDR3 sequences; approximately 44% were observed only once. The ten largest clones take up 4.9% of the sample.

To demonstrate the VDJtools post-analysis software, TCR beta repertoires were profiled from the peripheral blood of over ten young patients with multiple sclerosis. Multiple sclerosis patients were children and adolescents aged roughly 6 to 17 years. A note on this clonotype: Its antigen remains unidentified. Base qualities are missing; no much larger clone stands one base away.

The sequencing input was blood. This receptor was obtained from a girl under 18 with multiple sclerosis.

In nucleotides, the sequence is TGCAGCGTGACCGACGGGCGGGAGGTCTCATACGAGCAGTACTTC. Translated, it gives CSVTDGREVSYEQYF. The rearrangement combines TRBV29-1 with TRBJ2-7; 8 nucleotides in the junction match TRBD2. After removal of 6 bases from V and 4 bases from J, the junction retains 14 bases not matched to a gene. CDR1 SQVTM and CDR2 ANQGSEA are derived from the germline V gene. Including the terminal cysteine and phenylalanine, the CDR3 comprises 15 residues. This entry keeps only the CDR3 DNA: 45 bases, framed from base 1.